This T cell receptor beta chain is from a study of T cell repertoires in aging, cancer and after chemotherapy. Across the study: The full dataset contained approximately 9.6 million TCR reads.

Amplification of TCR beta used genomic DNA extracted from peripheral blood. Broader study findings: In each cancer cohort, median generation probability increased across chemotherapy, suggesting thymic output rebounded. In healthy donors, age-related TCR diversity loss mainly reflected lost richness.

Rearranged V-D-J TRB sequences were amplified with a mixed TRB-A/B primer pool. TCRdb reprocessed the multiplex PCR reads with MiXCR, giving one entry per CDR3 protein. The sample shows around 2,500 distinct CDR3 sequences, under 30% of them seen only once. Trimming took off 2 bases at V and 6 bases at J, with 14 bases between the two ends. Germline V gene lookup returns CDR1 SGHTA and CDR2 FQGNSA. The CDR3 has 16 amino acids. By sample share, this clonotype is medium-sized. Its antigen is as yet unknown. This TCR was recovered from a human donor in good health. The chain employs TRBV7-2 and TRBJ1-6; maybe TRBD1 (5 bases). The source material was blood. As DNA, the CDR3 is TGTGCCAGCAGCTTATTGGGGGTGGCAGGTAATTCACCCCTCCACTTT. Its protein product is CASSLLGVAGNSPLHF. The whole variable domain, filled in from reference TRBV7-2 and TRBJ1-6, reads GAGVSQSPSNKVTEKGKDVELRCDPISGHTALYWYRQSLGQGLEFLIYFQGNSAPDKSGLPSDRFSAERTGGSVSTLTIQRTQQEDSAVYLCASSLLGVAGNSPLHFGNGTRLTVT.